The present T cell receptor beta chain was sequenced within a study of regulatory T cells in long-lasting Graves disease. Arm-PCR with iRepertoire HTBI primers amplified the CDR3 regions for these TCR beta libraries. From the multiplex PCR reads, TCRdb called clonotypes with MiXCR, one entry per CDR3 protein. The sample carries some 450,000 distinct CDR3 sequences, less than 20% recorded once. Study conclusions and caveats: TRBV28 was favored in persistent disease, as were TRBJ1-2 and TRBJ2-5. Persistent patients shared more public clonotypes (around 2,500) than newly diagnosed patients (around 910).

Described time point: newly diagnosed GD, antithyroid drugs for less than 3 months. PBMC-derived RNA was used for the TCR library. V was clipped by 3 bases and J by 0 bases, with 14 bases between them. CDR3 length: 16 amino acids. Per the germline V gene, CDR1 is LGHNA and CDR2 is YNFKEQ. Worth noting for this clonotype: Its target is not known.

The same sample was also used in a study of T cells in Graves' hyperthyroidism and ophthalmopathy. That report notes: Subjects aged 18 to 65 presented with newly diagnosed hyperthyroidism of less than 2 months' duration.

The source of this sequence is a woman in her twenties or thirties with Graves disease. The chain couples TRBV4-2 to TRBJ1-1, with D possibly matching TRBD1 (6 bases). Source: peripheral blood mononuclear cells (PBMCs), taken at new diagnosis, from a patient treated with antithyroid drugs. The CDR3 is CASSHLGGTMNTEAFF. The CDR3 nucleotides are TGTGCCAGCAGCCACCTAGGGGGAACAATGAACACTGAAGCTTTCTTT.